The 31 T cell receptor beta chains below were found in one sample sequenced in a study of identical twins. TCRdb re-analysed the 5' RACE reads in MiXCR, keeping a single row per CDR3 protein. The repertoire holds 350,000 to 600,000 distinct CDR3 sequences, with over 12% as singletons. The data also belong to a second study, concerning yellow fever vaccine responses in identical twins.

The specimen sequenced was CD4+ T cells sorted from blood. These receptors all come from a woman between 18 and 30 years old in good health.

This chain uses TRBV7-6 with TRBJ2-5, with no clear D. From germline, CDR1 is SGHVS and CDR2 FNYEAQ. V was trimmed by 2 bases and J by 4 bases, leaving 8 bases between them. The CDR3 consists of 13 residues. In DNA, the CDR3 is TGTGCCAGCAGCTTAATTCGCCGAGAGACCCAGTACTTC. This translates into CASSLIRRETQYF.

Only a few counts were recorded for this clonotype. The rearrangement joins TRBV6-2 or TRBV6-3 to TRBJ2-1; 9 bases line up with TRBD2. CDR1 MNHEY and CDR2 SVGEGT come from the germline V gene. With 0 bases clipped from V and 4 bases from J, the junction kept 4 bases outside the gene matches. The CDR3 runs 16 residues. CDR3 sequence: CASSYSSTSGYNEQFF. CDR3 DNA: TGTGCCAGCAGTTACTCGTCTACTAGCGGGTACAATGAGCAGTTCTTC.

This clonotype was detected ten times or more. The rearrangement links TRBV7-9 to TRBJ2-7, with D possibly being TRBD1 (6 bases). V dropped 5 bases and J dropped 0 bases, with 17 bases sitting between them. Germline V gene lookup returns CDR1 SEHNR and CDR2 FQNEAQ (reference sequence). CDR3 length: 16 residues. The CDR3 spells CASSPLGAASSYEQYF. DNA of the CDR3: TGTGCCAGCAGCCCATTGGGGGCAGCGAGCTCCTACGAGCAGTACTTC. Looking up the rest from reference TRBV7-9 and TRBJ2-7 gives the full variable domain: DTGVSQNPRHKITKRGQNVTFRCDPISEHNRLYWYRQTLGQGPEFLTYFQNEAQLEKSRLLSDRFSAERPKGSFSTLEIQRTEQGDSAMYLCASSPLGAASSYEQYFGPGTRLTVT.

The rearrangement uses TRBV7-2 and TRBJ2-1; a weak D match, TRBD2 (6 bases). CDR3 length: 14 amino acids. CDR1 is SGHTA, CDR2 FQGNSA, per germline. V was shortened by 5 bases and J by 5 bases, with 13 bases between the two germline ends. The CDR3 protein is CASSQRTKNNEQFF. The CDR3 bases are TGTGCCAGCAGCCAGAGGACTAAGAACAATGAGCAGTTCTTC. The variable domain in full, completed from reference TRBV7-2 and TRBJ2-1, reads GAGVSQSPSNKVTEKGKDVELRCDPISGHTALYWYRQSLGQGLEFLIYFQGNSAPDKSGLPSDRFSAERTGGSVSTLTIQRTQQEDSAVYLCASSQRTKNNEQFFGPGTRLTVL.

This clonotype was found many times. The CDR3 DNA follows: TGTGCCAGCAGCCCCCAGAGAGATCAGCCCCAGCATTTT. Amino acid sequence: CASSPQRDQPQHF. The gene calls are TRBV7-9 and TRBJ1-5, with D uncertain. Germline CDR1 is SEHNR and CDR2 is FQNEAQ (reference sequence). CDR3 length: 13 residues. The V and J ends lost 5 bases and 5 bases respectively, with 10 bases between them.

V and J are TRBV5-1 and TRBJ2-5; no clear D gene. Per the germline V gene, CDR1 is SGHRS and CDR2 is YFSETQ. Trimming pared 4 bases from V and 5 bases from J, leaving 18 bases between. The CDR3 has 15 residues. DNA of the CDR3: TGCGCCAGCAGCCTAACGATGTTGGGGTTGGAGACCCAGTACTTC. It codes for CASSLTMLGLETQYF.

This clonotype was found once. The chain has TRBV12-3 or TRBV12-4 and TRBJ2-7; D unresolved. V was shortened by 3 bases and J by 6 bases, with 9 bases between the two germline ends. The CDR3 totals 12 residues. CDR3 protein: CASSFNPTEQYF. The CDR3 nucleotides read TGTGCCAGCAGTTTTAACCCTACCGAGCAGTACTTC.

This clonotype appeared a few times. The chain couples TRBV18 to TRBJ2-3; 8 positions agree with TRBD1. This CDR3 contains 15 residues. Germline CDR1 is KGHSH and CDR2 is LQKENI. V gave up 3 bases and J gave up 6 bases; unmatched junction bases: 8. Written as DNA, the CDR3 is TGTGCCAGCTCACCGCCGGGACAGGCCCCCGATACGCAGTATTTT. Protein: CASSPPGQAPDTQYF.

For the CDR3, the DNA is TGTGCCAGCACCCGGGAGGGTACGCAGTATTTT. It translates to CASTREGTQYF. The rearrangement links TRBV12-3 or TRBV12-4 to TRBJ2-3, with 8 nucleotides matching TRBD2. The CDR3 has 11 amino acids. Losses at the gene ends were 7 bases for V and 8 bases for J; bases not matched to a gene: 2.

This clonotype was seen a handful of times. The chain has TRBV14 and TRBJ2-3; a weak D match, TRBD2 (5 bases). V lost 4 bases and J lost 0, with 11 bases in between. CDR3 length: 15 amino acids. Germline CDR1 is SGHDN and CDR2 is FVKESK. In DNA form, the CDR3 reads TGTGCCAGCAGCCTTAGACTAACTAGCACAGATACGCAGTATTTT. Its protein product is CASSLRLTSTDTQYF.

The CDR3 nucleotides read TGTGCCAGCGGGTGGGCAGGCAAGAGCTATGGCTACACCTTC. It codes for CASGWAGKSYGYTF. The chain links TRBV3-1 to TRBJ1-2; D is unresolved. Trimming left V 8 bases short and J 4 bases short, with 17 bases between. The length of the CDR3 is 14 residues. Germline values: CDR1 LGHDT, CDR2 YNNKEL (reference sequence).

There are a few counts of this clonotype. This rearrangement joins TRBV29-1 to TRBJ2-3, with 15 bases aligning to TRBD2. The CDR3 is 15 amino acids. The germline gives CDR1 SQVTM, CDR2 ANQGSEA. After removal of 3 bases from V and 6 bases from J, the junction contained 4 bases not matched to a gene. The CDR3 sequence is CSVELGTSGRDTQYF. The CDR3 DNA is TGCAGCGTTGAGTTAGGGACTAGCGGGAGGGATACGCAGTATTTT.

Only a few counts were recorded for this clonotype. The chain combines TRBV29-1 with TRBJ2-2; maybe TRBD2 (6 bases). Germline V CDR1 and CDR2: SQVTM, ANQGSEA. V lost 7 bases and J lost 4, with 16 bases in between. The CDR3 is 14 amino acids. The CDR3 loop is CSAATLGGTGELFF. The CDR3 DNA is TGCAGCGCCGCGACCCTCGGGGGCACCGGGGAGCTGTTTTTT.

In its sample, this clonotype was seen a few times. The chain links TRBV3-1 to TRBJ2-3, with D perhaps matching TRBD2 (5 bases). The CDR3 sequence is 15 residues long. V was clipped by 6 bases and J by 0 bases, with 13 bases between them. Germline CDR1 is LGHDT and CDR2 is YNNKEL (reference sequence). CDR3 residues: CASSLQRTSTDTQYF. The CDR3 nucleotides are TGTGCCAGCAGTCTACAGAGGACTAGCACAGATACGCAGTATTTT.

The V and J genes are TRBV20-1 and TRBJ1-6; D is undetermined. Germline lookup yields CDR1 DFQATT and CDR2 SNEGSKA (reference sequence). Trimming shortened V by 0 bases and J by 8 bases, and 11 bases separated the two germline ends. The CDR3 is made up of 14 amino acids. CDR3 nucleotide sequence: TGCAGTGCTAGAGATCGACTGCCTTATTCACCCCTCCACTTT. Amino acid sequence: CSARDRLPYSPLHF.

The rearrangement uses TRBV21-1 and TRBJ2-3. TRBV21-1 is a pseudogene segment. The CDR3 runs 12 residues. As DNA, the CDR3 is TGTGCCAGCAGCATGGTCGGAGATACGCAGTATTTT. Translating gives CASSMVGDTQYF.

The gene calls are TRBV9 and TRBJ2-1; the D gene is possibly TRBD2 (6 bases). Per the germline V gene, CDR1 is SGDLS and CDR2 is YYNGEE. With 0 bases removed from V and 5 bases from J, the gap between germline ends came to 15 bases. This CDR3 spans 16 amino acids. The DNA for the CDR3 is TGTGCCAGCAGCGTAGGGGCCCACGGAGGGGACAATGAGCAGTTCTTC. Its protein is CASSVGAHGGDNEQFF.

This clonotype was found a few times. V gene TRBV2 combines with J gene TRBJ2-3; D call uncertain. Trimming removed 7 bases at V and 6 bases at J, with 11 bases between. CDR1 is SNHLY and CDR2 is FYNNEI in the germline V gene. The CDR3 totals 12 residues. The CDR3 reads CASTLVSDTQYF. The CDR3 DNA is TGTGCCAGCACCCTGGTTAGCGATACGCAGTATTTT.

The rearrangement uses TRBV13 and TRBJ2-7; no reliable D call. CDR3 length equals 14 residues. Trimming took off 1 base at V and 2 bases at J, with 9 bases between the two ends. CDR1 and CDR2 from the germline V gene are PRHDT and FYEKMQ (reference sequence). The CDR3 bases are TGTGCCAGCAGCTTAGCGATCTTTCCCTACGAGCAGTACTTC. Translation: CASSLAIFPYEQYF.

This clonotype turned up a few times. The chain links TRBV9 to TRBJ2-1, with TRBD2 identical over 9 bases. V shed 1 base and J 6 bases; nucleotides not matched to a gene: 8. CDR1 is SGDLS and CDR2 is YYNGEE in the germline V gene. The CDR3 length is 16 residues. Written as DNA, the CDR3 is TGTGCCAGCAGCGTAACGACTCTAGCGGGAATCAATGAGCAGTTCTTC. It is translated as CASSVTTLAGINEQFF.

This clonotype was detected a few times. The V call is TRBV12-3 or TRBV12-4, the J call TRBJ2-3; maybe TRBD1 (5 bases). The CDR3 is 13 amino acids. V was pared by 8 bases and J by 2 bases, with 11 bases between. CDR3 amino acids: CASRKQATDTQYF. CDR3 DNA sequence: TGTGCCAGCCGAAAACAGGCCACAGATACGCAGTATTTT.

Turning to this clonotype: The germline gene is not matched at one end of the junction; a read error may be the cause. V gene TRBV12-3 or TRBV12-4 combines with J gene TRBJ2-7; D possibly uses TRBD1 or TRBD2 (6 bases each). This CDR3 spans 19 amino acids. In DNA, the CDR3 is TGTACCAGCAGTTTAGCGACTTGGGGGGCCGGCGTCCCAAGTTACGAGCAGTACTTC. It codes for CTSSLATWGAGVPSYEQYF.

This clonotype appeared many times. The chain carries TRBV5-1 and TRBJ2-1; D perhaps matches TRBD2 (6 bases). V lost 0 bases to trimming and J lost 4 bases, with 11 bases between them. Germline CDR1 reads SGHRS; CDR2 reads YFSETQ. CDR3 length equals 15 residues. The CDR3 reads CASSLASGLYNEQFF. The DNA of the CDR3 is TGCGCCAGCAGCTTGGCTTCGGGACTTTACAATGAGCAGTTCTTC.

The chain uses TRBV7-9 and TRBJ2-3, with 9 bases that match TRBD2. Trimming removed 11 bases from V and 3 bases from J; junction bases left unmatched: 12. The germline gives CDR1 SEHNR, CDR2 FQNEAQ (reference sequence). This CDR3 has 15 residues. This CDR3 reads CAALSGLARTDTQYF. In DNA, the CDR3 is TGTGCCGCTTTGTCAGGACTAGCGAGGACAGATACGCAGTATTTT.

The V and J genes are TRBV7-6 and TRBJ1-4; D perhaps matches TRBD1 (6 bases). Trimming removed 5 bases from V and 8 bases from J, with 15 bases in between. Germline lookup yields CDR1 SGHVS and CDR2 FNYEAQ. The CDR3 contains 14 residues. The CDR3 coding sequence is TGTGCCAGCAGCCACAGGGCGGGGGTCGAAAAACTGTTTTTT. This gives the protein CASSHRAGVEKLFF. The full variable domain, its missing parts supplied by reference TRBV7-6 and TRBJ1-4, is GAGVSQSPRYKVTKRGQDVALRCDPISGHVSLYWYRQALGQGPEFLTYFNYEAQQDKSGLPNDRFSAERPEGSISTLTIQRTEQRDSAMYRCASSHRAGVEKLFFGSGTQLSVL.

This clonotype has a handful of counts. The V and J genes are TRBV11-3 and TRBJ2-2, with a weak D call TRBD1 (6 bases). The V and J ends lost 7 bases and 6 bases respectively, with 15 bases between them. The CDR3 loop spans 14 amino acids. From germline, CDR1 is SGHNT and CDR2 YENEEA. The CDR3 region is CASTPAGAAGELFF. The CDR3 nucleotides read TGTGCCAGCACCCCGGCAGGGGCGGCCGGGGAGCTGTTTTTT.

DNA of the CDR3: TGTGCCAGCTCACCACCGACTAGCGCAGATACGCAGTATTTT. This sequence encodes CASSPPTSADTQYF. J is TRBJ2-3 and V is TRBV18, with 8 bases fitting TRBD2. CDR3 length: 14 residues. The J segment lost 4 bases and the V segment lost 0 bases, leaving 0 bases of the junction unmatched. Germline V lookup: CDR1 KGHSH, CDR2 LQKENI.

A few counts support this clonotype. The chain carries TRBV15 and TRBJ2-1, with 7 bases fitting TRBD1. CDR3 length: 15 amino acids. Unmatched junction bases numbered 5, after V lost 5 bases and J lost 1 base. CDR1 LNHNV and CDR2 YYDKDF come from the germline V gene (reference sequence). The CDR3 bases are TGTGCCACCAGCCATCAGGGGGAGTCCTACAATGAGCAGTTCTTC. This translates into CATSHQGESYNEQFF.

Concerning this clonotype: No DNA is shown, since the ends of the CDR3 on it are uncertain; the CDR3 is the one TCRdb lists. The CDR3 protein is CASNPKVAGGTQYF. The chain recombines TRBV21-1 with TRBJ2-7; the table's D gene call, TRBD2, was not cross checked with the DNA. TRBV21-1 is noted as a pseudogene. A total of 14 residues make up the CDR3, ends included.

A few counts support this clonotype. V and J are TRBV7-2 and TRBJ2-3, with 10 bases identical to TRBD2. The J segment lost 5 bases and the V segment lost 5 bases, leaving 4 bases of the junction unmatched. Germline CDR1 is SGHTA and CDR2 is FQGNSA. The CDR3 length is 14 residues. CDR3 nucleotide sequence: TGTGCCAGCAGCAAAAGCGGGGGGGTAGATACGCAGTATTTT. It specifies CASSKSGGVDTQYF.

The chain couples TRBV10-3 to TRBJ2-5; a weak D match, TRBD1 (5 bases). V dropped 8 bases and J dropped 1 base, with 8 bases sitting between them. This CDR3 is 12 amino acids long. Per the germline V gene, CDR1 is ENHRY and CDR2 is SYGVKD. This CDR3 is CAIGDSQETQYF. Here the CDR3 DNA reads TGTGCCATCGGAGACAGCCAAGAGACCCAGTACTTC.